This is a list of T cell receptor beta chains from one sample in a study of T-cell memory formation after mild COVID-19. MiXCR, run by TCRdb on the 5' RACE reads, gives a single entry per CDR3 protein. The table lists under 350,000 distinct CDR3 sequences, around 16% of them singletons. Material: PBMCs or a T cell subset sorted from them (not recorded which). These receptors came from a man aged 18-30 years who had mild COVID-19 (a few samples of this study predate the infection). Cell type and time point are not known. Both conserved end residues are part of each CDR3. A D gene is named only where the DNA matches it firmly. The size field is filled for only some rows; it gives once, few, many or a size class.

j_call | clone_size | d_call | cdr3_length | v_call | cdr3_nt | cdr3_aa
TRBJ2-2 | . | . | 15 | TRBV20-1 | TGCAGTGCTAGCGGGCGGCGGGGTAACACCGGGGAGCTGTTTTTT | CSASGRRGNTGELFF
TRBJ2-7 | . | TRBD1 | 14 | TRBV7-9 | TGTGCCAGCAGGCTAGAGGCACAGGGGGGCGAGCAGTACTTC | CASRLEAQGGEQYF
TRBJ2-7 | . | . | 15 | TRBV5-1 | TGCGCCAGCAGCTTGAACGGGGTGACGTCCTACGAGCAGTACTTC | CASSLNGVTSYEQYF
TRBJ1-2 | . | TRBD1 | 12 | TRBV20-1 | TGCAGTGCTCCACAGGGGATGGCTGGCTACACCTTC | CSAPQGMAGYTF
TRBJ2-3 | . | TRBD2 | 17 | TRBV28 | TGTGCCAGCAGTTTATGGAGGCCTAGCGGAGACACAGATACGCAGTATTTT | CASSLWRPSGDTDTQYF
TRBJ2-5 | . | . | 13 | TRBV7-9 | TGTGCCACCAGATGGGGAACCCAAGAGACCCAGTACTTC | CATRWGTQETQYF
TRBJ2-2 | many | TRBD2 | 15 | TRBV5-1 | TGCGCCAGCAGCCGACTAGCGGGAGACACCGGGGAGCTGTTTTTT | CASSRLAGDTGELFF
TRBJ2-5 | . | TRBD1 | 14 | TRBV9 | TGTGCCAGCAGCCCACCGACAGGGACCGAGACCCAGTACTTC | CASSPPTGTETQYF
TRBJ2-5 | few | TRBD2 | 11 | TRBV6-6 | TGTACAGCGGGGGTCGTCGAGACCCAGTACTTC | CTAGVVETQYF
TRBJ1-5 | . | TRBD1 | 13 | TRBV27 | TGTGCCAGCAGTGCAGGGGGCTTCCAGCCCCAGCATTTT | CASSAGGFQPQHF
TRBJ1-2 | . | . | 13 | TRBV12-3/TRBV12-4 | TGTGCCAGCAGCCGCACAGGAGCCGATGGCTACACCTTC | CASSRTGADGYTF
TRBJ2-3 | . | TRBD2 | 15 | TRBV27 | TGTGCCAGCAGTCGGACTAGCGGGGGGTCGGATACGCAGTATTTT | CASSRTSGGSDTQYF
TRBJ2-2 | . | TRBD2 | 16 | TRBV7-8 | TGTGCCAGCAGCGTAGGTGGCGGGAGCCACACCGGGGAGCTGTTTTTT | CASSVGGGSHTGELFF
TRBJ2-7 | . | . | 13 | TRBV4-1 | TGCGCCAGCAGCCCCTCCCGAACCTACGAGCAGTACTTC | CASSPSRTYEQYF
TRBJ2-2 | few | TRBD2 | 14 | TRBV27 | TGTGCCAGCAAAGGCGGGGGGGGCGTCCGGGAGCTGTTTTTT | CASKGGGGVRELFF
TRBJ1-4 | few | . | 14 | TRBV4-2 | TGTGCCAGCAGCCGGACCGACGGAATTGAAAAACTGTTTTTT | CASSRTDGIEKLFF
TRBJ1-2 | few | . | 12 | TRBV5-1 | TGCGCCAGCAGCTTGCCAGGGGATGGCTACACCTTC | CASSLPGDGYTF
TRBJ1-5 | few | . | 14 | TRBV20-1 | TGCAGTGCTAGATCGGAGGGGAGCAATCAGCCCCAGCATTTT | CSARSEGSNQPQHF